The rows below give T cell receptor beta chains drawn from one sample of a study of beta chain features in type 1 diabetes. Sequenced by immunoSEQ multiplex PCR; TCRdb stores in-frame clones only, minus some. This table holds a few hundred thousand clones, about 16% found once. Sequenced input: naive CD4+ T cells from blood. Receptor source: a woman in her late teens or twenties in good health. Each CDR3 is given with its conserved first and last residue. D genes are given only for firm matches. Clone size is not always given. Where it is, it says once, few, many or a class for expanded clones.

>NA|TRBD1|TRBV28|TRBJ2-3
TGTGCCAGCAGATCCCCGGGACAGGGGTACACAGATACGCAGTATTTT
CASRSPGQGYTDTQYF
>few|NA|TRBV4-3|TRBJ2-2
TGCGCCAGCAGCCAAGACACAGCGAACACCGGGGAGCTGTTTTTT
CASSQDTANTGELFF
>few|TRBD2|TRBV5-4|TRBJ2-2
TGTGCCAGCAGCCGGGACTACCTAAGGTCCGCCGGGGAGCTGTTTTTT
CASSRDYLRSAGELFF
>few|NA|TRBV28|TRBJ2-6
TGTGCCAGCAGTTTACGGTCGGGCTCTGGGGCCAACGTCCTGACTTTC
CASSLRSGSGANVLTF
>NA|NA|TRBV5-1|TRBJ2-7
TGCGCCAGCAGCCCGGTCCTCTCCTACGAGCAGTACTTC
CASSPVLSYEQYF
>few|NA|TRBV4-2|TRBJ2-2
TGTGCCAGCAGCCTTCGGACGGGGGGCTGGATAAGCGGGGAGCTGTTTTTT
CASSLRTGGWISGELFF
>few|TRBD2|TRBV25-1|TRBJ2-7
TGTGCCAGCAGTGAATGGCGGGAGGGGGACGAGCAGTACTTC
CASSEWREGDEQYF
>few|NA|TRBV6-1|TRBJ2-7
TGTGCCAGCAGTGAAGTGGCAGGGTCCTACGAGCAGTACTTC
CASSEVAGSYEQYF
>few|TRBD1|TRBV29-1|TRBJ2-5
TGCAGCGTTGCTATGACAGGGGGAGAGACCCAGTACTTC
CSVAMTGGETQYF
>few|TRBD2|TRBV19|TRBJ2-1
TGTGCCAGTAGTGGGGGACTAGCGGGGTACAATGAGCAGTTCTTC
CASSGGLAGYNEQFF
>few|TRBD2|TRBV4-1|TRBJ2-1
TGCGCCAGCAGCCAACCCAAGCGGGGGAAGAACAATGAGCAGTTCTTC
CASSQPKRGKNNEQFF
>NA|NA|TRBV2|TRBJ2-7
TGTGCCAGCACCTACTATGACGAGCAGTACTTC
CASTYYDEQYF
>few|NA|TRBV28|TRBJ1-2
TGTGCCAGCAGTTCCCAGGGCCATGGCTACACCTTC
CASSSQGHGYTF
>few|NA|TRBV28|TRBJ2-5
TGTGCCAGCAGTTTCCCCAGGGGCGGGGGTGTTAGAGAGACCCAGTACTTC
CASSFPRGGGVRETQYF
>few|NA|TRBV9|TRBJ1-2
TGTGCCAGCAGCGTCGGCAGGGAACTCTATGGCTACACCTTC
CASSVGRELYGYTF
>NA|NA|TRBV25-1|TRBJ1-2
TGTGCCAGCAGTGAAACAGGCGAAATTTATGGCTACACCTTC
CASSETGEIYGYTF
>NA|TRBD1|TRBV6-6|TRBJ1-2
TGTGCCAGCAGTTACGGGACAGATAACTATGGCTACACCTTC
CASSYGTDNYGYTF
>NA|TRBD2|TRBV5-1|TRBJ2-3
TGCGCCAGCAGTTTGAATAGCGGGTTTCATGAAGATACGCAGTATTTT
CASSLNSGFHEDTQYF
>NA|TRBD2|TRBV10-3|TRBJ2-1
TGTGCCATCAGTGAGTCAGGGAGCGGGAGTGGGTCCTACAATGAGCAGTTCTTC
CAISESGSGSGSYNEQFF
>NA|TRBD1|TRBV19|TRBJ1-5
TGTGCCAGCAAGGACAGGGGGAATCAGCCCCAGCATTTT
CASKDRGNQPQHF
>NA|TRBD2|TRBV5-1|TRBJ2-1
TGCGCCAGCTGGACTAGCGGCGAGCAGTTCTTC
CASWTSGEQFF
>NA|TRBD1|TRBV2|TRBJ1-4
TGTGCCAGCAGTGTTACAGGGGACGCTAATGAAAAACTGTTTTTT
CASSVTGDANEKLFF
>NA|TRBD1|TRBV11-2|TRBJ1-1
TGTGCCAGCAGCCTTCCGGGACAGGGGGCGAGGACTGAAGCTTTCTTT
CASSLPGQGARTEAFF
>few|NA|TRBV5-6|TRBJ2-5
TGTGCCAGCAGCTTGGACAGGCGGGAGACCCAGTACTTC
CASSLDRRETQYF
>few|NA|TRBV5-1|TRBJ2-5
TGCGCCAGCAGCTTGGCCAGGGTTGGCGAGACCCAGTACTTC
CASSLARVGETQYF
>few|TRBD1|TRBV7-9|TRBJ1-1
TGTGCCAGCAGCGTGGGACAGGCGATCACTGAAGCTTTCTTT
CASSVGQAITEAFF
>NA|NA|TRBV19|TRBJ2-2
TGTGCCAGTAGTATTGTGGGGCCTTGGAACACCGGGGAGCTGTTTTTT
CASSIVGPWNTGELFF
>few|NA|TRBV28|TRBJ1-5
TGTGCCAGCAGCTCCCTCTCCCAGCATTTT
CASSSLSQHF
>NA|NA|TRBV6-6|TRBJ1-4
TGTGCCAGCAGTTGGGAGTCGCATGGAAAACTGTTTTTT
CASSWESHGKLFF
>NA|NA|TRBV6-6|TRBJ1-2
TGTGCCAGCAGTTACGGGAGTTATGGCTACACCTTC
CASSYGSYGYTF
>NA|NA|TRBV13|TRBJ2-3
TGTGCCAGCAGCTTATACATAGGGGCCGTAGATACGCAGTATTTT
CASSLYIGAVDTQYF
>few|NA|TRBV21-1|TRBJ2-2
TGTGCCAGTATCAGGGACACCGGGGAGCTGTTTTTT
CASIRDTGELFF
>few|TRBD1|TRBV25-1|TRBJ1-1
TGTGCCAGCAGGAAGACAGGGGGCACTGAAGCTTTCTTT
CASRKTGGTEAFF
>NA|NA|TRBV5-1|TRBJ2-6
TGCGCCAGCAGCTTGGGCTTCGGCTCTGGGGCCAACGTCCTGACTTTC
CASSLGFGSGANVLTF
>few|NA|TRBV30|TRBJ1-5
TGTGCCTGGAGTGGGTTTCCGGGTCAGCCCCAGCATTTT
CAWSGFPGQPQHF
>NA|NA|TRBV29-1|TRBJ1-1
TGCAGCGTGCGAATGACAGGGAACACTGAAGCTTTCTTT
CSVRMTGNTEAFF
>few|NA|TRBV7-2|TRBJ2-3
TGTGCCAGCAGCTCCTCGTTCCGGGGTAGCTCAGATACGCAGTATTTT
CASSSSFRGSSDTQYF
>NA|TRBD2|TRBV9|TRBJ2-2
TGTGCCAGCGGCGGGAGTACCGGGGAGCTGTTTTTT
CASGGSTGELFF
>few|NA|TRBV29-1|TRBJ1-1
TGCAGCGTTCAATATTGGACAAGCGATAGGAACACTGAAGCTTTCTTT
CSVQYWTSDRNTEAFF
>NA|NA|TRBV7-2|TRBJ2-1
TGTGCCAGCAGCATTACATCCGCGGCGCAGTTCTTC
CASSITSAAQFF
>few|NA|TRBV6-6|TRBJ1-5
TGTGCCAGCAGTTACGGGGCAGGGGATCAGCCCCAGCATTTT
CASSYGAGDQPQHF
>NA|TRBD2|TRBV7-8|TRBJ2-7
TGTGCCAGCAGCTTCGGGGGACTAGCGGGAGTATACGAGCAGTACTTC
CASSFGGLAGVYEQYF